This T cell receptor beta chain derives from a study of cytomegalovirus exposure and HLA in healthy donors. Regarding the study as a whole: CMV antigen specificity of three CMV-associated chains was confirmed in vitro. On later analysis, the bulk of CMV-associated TCR beta chains appeared to be HLA-restricted.

A word on this clone: Its antigen is unidentified.

Vbeta (60) and Jbeta (13) primers were used in the PCR. The assay was immunoSEQ multiplex PCR, and TCRdb's table has in-frame clones only and misses some. The sample consists of tens of thousands of clones, around 70% of them appearing once. CDR1 and CDR2 (germline): SGHTS, YDEGEE. Trimming removed 0 bases from V and 3 bases from J, with 12 bases in between. This CDR3 has 16 amino acids. Input material: PBMCs. This receptor was identified in a woman in her fifties or sixties in good health and CMV-seropositive. This chain uses TRBV5-8 with TRBJ2-2; unclear D gene. CDR3 region: CASSLVRGLDTGELFF. The CDR3 region has the DNA TGTGCCAGCAGCTTGGTACGTGGTTTAGACACCGGGGAGCTGTTTTTT.